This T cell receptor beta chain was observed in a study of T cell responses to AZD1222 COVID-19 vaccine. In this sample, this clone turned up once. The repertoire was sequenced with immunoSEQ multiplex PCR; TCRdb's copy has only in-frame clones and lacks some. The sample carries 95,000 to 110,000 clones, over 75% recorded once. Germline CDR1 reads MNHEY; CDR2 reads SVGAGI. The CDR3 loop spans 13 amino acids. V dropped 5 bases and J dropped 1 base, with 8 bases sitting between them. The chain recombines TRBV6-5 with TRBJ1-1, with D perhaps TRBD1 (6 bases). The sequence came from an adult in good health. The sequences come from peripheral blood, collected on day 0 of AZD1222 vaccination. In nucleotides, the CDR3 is TGTGCCAGCAGTACACAGGGGAACACTGAAGCTTTCTTT. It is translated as CASSTQGNTEAFF.